The 3 T cell receptor beta chains below were found in one sample sequenced in a study of response to subunit inactivated influenza vaccine. A single record per CDR3 protein comes from TCRdb applying MiXCR to the RT-PCR reads. The sample lists roughly 170,000 distinct CDR3 sequences, about 9% occurring once. The sequenced sample was non-naive T cells sorted from PBMCs, obtained on the day of vaccination. These receptors originate from a man aged 45-60 years who received an inactivated influenza vaccine.

To note about this clonotype: A read error may produce the germline difference seen at one junction end. The CDR3 region is CASSLAAGGGETQYF. The CDR3 DNA is TGTGCCAGCAGCCTAGCGGCGGGGGGTGGAGAGACCCAGTACTTC. V is TRBV7-2 and J is TRBJ2-5; 8 bases fit TRBD2. The germline V gene has CDR1 SGHTA and CDR2 FQGNSA. The length of the CDR3 is 15 residues.

The rearrangement joins TRBV18 to TRBJ2-5, with 10 bases that match TRBD2. The CDR3 extends over 15 amino acids. The J segment lost 2 bases and the V segment lost 5 bases, leaving 5 bases of the junction unmatched. Germline CDR1 and CDR2: KGHSH and LQKENI. The DNA of the CDR3 is TGTGCCAGCTCAGAGACTAGCGGGCCTCAAGAGACCCAGTACTTC. This encodes CASSETSGPQETQYF.

This clonotype was recorded a few times. This chain uses TRBV6-1 with TRBJ2-7, with D possibly being TRBD2 (6 bases). Per the germline V gene, CDR1 is MNHNS and CDR2 is SASEGT. The CDR3 consists of 16 residues. The germline V and J ends were trimmed by 4 bases and 1 base, with 17 bases remaining between them. The CDR3 nucleotides read TGTGCCAGCAGTGGCGGGGCCGGTCTAAGTTCCTACGAGCAGTACTTC. Residues: CASSGGAGLSSYEQYF.